This TCR beta chain comes out of a study of technical replicates of blood from four donors. Profiling relied on immunoSEQ multiplex PCR, and the TCRdb table lists in-frame clones only, not all of them. The sample holds just over 60,000 clones, approximately 89% seen once. CDR3 size: 15 residues. Germline CDR1 and CDR2: SGDLS and YYNGEE. V gave up 1 base and J gave up 1 base; unmatched junction bases: 3. The sequence came from a human donor in good health. Some clones in this sample may be carry-over from other donors' samples. V usage is TRBV9 and J usage is TRBJ2-7; 9 nucleotides agree with TRBD1. Sequenced sample: PBMCs. CDR3 nucleotides: TGTGCCAGCAGCGTAACAGGGGGCGGATCCTACGAGCAGTACTTC. Translating gives CASSVTGGGSYEQYF.